The clone carrying this T cell receptor (beta chain) was seen more than once but under ten times. A much larger clone lies a single base off, so this may be a read error. This sample stems from a study of tumor and adjacent non-tumor tissue in lung cancer. A modified ARM-PCR protocol with three rounds of nested PCR amplified TCRbeta. From the multiplex PCR reads, TCRdb called clonotypes with MiXCR, one entry per CDR3 protein. The repertoire holds some 90,000 distinct CDR3 sequences, with around 57% as singletons. The CDR3 contains 12 residues. Germline-derived CDR1 and CDR2 are MNHEY and SVGAGI. V dropped 6 bases and J dropped 6 bases, with 8 bases sitting between them. RNA was extracted from bulk tissue without any cell sorting.

The source material was lung tumor tissue. The chain links TRBV6-5 to TRBJ2-2; D is ambiguous. This receptor was identified in a man between 70 and 80 years old with non-small cell lung cancer. The CDR3 here is CASSRHAGELFF. The CDR3, as DNA: TGTGCCAGCAGCCGTCACGCCGGGGAGCTGTTTTTT.